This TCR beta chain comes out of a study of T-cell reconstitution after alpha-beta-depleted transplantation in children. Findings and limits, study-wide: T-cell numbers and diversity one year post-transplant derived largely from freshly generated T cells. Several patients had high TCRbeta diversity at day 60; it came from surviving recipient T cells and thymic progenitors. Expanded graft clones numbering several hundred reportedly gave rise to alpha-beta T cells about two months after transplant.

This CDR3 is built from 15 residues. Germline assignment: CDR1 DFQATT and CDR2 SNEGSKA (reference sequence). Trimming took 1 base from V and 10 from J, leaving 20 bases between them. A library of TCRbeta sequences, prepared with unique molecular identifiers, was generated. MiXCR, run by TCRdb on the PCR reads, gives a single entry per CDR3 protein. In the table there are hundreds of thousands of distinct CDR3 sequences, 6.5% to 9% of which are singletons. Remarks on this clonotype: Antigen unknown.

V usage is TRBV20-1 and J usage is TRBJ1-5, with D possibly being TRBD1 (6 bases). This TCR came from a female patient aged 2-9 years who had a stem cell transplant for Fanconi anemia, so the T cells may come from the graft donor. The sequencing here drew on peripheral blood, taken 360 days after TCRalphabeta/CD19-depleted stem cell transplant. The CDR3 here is CSARVDTGNHDPQHF. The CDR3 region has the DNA TGCAGTGCTAGAGTTGACACAGGGAACCATGATCCCCAGCATTTT.